The 26 T cell receptor beta chains below come from one sample, sequenced in a study of T cells in Graves' hyperthyroidism and ophthalmopathy. RNA transcripts yielded amplified TCR beta CDR3 regions. Initially, a first-round RT-PCR of the TCR CDR3 employed the HTBI primer set. TCRdb called the multiplex PCR reads again in MiXCR, with one record for every CDR3 protein. Altogether under 800,000 distinct CDR3 sequences are present, around 13% being singletons, with the ten largest covering more than 8.5%. Sequencing was carried out using blood. These receptors all stem from a woman between 18 and 30 years old with Graves' hyperthyroidism.

This clonotype showed up many times. The V call is TRBV27, the J call TRBJ2-1; TRBD2 matches 10 bases. After removal of 0 bases from V and 10 bases from J, the junction contained 6 bases not matched to a gene. The CDR3 consists of 15 residues. CDR1 is MNHEY and CDR2 is SMNVEV in the germline V gene (reference sequence). The CDR3 spells CASSLSSGRVREQFF. The CDR3 nucleotides are TGTGCCAGCAGTTTATCCAGCGGGAGGGTCCGCGAGCAGTTCTTC.

This clonotype has a count of ten or more. The gene calls are TRBV18 and TRBJ2-5; D unresolved. Germline V gives CDR1 KGHSH, CDR2 LQKENI. CDR3 length equals 12 residues. V was pared by 2 bases and J by 4 bases, with 5 bases between. DNA for the CDR3: TGTGCCAGCTCACCAAACCTAGAGACCCAGTACTTC. Its protein product is CASSPNLETQYF.

This chain links TRBV10-1 with TRBJ1-6; 7 bases match TRBD1. In germline, CDR1 is WNHNN, CDR2 SYGVQD (reference sequence). The CDR3 covers 18 residues. V was pared by 4 bases and J by 4 bases, with 13 bases of the junction left unmatched. In nucleotides, the CDR3 is TGCGCCAGCAGTGCATCGCGGATGCAGGGGGTTTATAATTCACCCCTCCACTTT. This translates into CASSASRMQGVYNSPLHF.

This clonotype came up many times. V gene TRBV7-9 combines with J gene TRBJ2-3; tentatively, D is TRBD1 (6 bases). Germline-derived CDR1 and CDR2 are SEHNR and FQNEAQ (reference sequence). V lost 2 bases to trimming and J lost 9 bases, with 18 bases between them. This CDR3 is 15 amino acids long. CDR3 DNA sequence: TGTGCCAGCAGCTTAACAGGGTACCGCCAGGGCACGCAGTATTTT. The encoded protein is CASSLTGYRQGTQYF.

The chain is built from TRBV19 and TRBJ2-3; 8 bases are a match to TRBD1. Trimming at V came to 8 bases and at J to 2 bases, leaving 6 bases not matched to a gene. The CDR3 contains 14 residues. Germline CDR1 and CDR2: LNHDA and SQIVND (reference sequence). This chain's CDR3 is CASRGDRFTDTQYF. The DNA for the CDR3 is TGTGCCAGTCGCGGGGACAGGTTCACAGATACGCAGTATTTT.

This clonotype was counted many times. The chain is built from TRBV7-3 and TRBJ2-2, with 9 bases fitting TRBD1. Trimming at V came to 5 bases and at J to 5 bases, leaving 3 bases not matched to a gene. Germline values: CDR1 SGHTA, CDR2 FQGTGA. The CDR3 is 14 residues long. The CDR3 DNA reads as TGTGCCAGCAGCCCTGGACAGGGGACCGGGGAGCTGTTTTTT. It encodes CASSPGQGTGELFF.

This clonotype appeared many times. J is TRBJ1-6 and V is TRBV12-3 or TRBV12-4, with TRBD1 matching 8 bases. The CDR3 length is 14 residues. V dropped 3 bases and J dropped 7; count of bases not matched to a gene: 2. CDR3 protein: CASSFRQGNSPLHF. The CDR3, as DNA: TGTGCCAGCAGTTTCCGACAGGGGAATTCACCCCTCCACTTT.

In this sample, this clonotype turned up a few times. The J gene is TRBJ2-2, the V gene TRBV10-3; D gene ambiguous. Looked up from germline, CDR1 is ENHRY and CDR2 is SYGVKD. There are 13 residues in the CDR3. V lost 1 base and J lost 6, with 6 bases in between. The CDR3 bases are TGTGCCATCAGTGAGTACACGGCCGGGGAGCTGTTTTTT. This encodes CAISEYTAGELFF.

This clonotype was seen repeatedly, ten times or more. The chain joins TRBV11-2 to TRBJ2-1; the D gene is possibly TRBD2 (6 bases). V was pared by 5 bases and J by 2 bases, with 13 bases between. Germline V CDR1 and CDR2: SGHAT, FQNNGV. This CDR3 has 15 residues. The CDR3 loop is CASSPTSPTYNEQFF. The CDR3 DNA reads as TGTGCCAGCAGCCCGACTAGTCCAACCTACAATGAGCAGTTCTTC.

The chain employs TRBV11-2 and TRBJ2-7; D is possibly TRBD2 (5 bases). CDR3 length: 15 residues. Germline CDR1 and CDR2: SGHAT and FQNNGV. V was shortened by 0 bases and J by 2 bases, with 11 bases between the two germline ends. CDR3 protein: CASSLDWSGTYEQYF. In nucleotides, the CDR3 is TGTGCCAGCAGCTTAGATTGGAGCGGCACCTACGAGCAGTACTTC.

The table lists this clonotype with many counts. This chain uses TRBV10-2 with TRBJ2-7; D gene uncertain. V lost 6 bases and J lost 0, with 18 bases in between. CDR1 and CDR2 from the germline V gene are WSHSY and SAAADI. The CDR3 is 16 amino acids. The CDR3 DNA follows: TGCGCCAGCAGCCAGCCTGCCTTCACCGGCTCCTACGAGCAGTACTTC. It yields the protein CASSQPAFTGSYEQYF.

Only a few counts were recorded for this clonotype. J is TRBJ1-4 and V is TRBV2; D not certain. The CDR3 is made up of 13 amino acids. CDR1 and CDR2 from the germline V gene are SNHLY and FYNNEI. The V gene lost 6 bases and the J gene lost 5 bases, with 10 bases spanning the gap. The CDR3 nucleotides read TGTGCCAGCAGCCAGGAGACAAATGAAAAACTGTTTTTT. Translating it yields CASSQETNEKLFF. Full variable domain (remainder filled in from reference TRBV2 and TRBJ1-4): EPEVTQTPSHQVTQMGQEVILRCVPISNHLYFYWYRQILGQKVEFLVSFYNNEISEKSEIFDDQFSVERPDGSNFTLKIRSTKLEDSAMYFCASSQETNEKLFFGSGTQLSVL.

The chain joins TRBV29-1 to TRBJ2-1; a possible D gene is TRBD2 (6 bases). The CDR3 contains 15 residues. V shed 4 bases and J shed 3 bases, with 16 bases lying between them. Germline V gene lookup returns CDR1 SQVTM and CDR2 ANQGSEA. The CDR3 loop reads CSVGGGDGGYNEQFF. The CDR3 DNA reads as TGCAGCGTTGGTGGAGGGGATGGGGGCTACAATGAGCAGTTCTTC.

At least ten counts were recorded for this clonotype. The rearrangement joins TRBV6-1 to TRBJ2-7, with D possibly TRBD1 on 5 matching bases. Germline CDR1 reads MNHNS; CDR2 reads SASEGT. V was shortened by 5 bases and J by 3 bases, with 20 bases between the two germline ends. CDR3 size: 16 residues. The CDR3 coding sequence is TGTGCCAGCAGTTCGCTTTCTGGGGCTTTATTCTACGAGCAGTACTTC. Translation: CASSSLSGALFYEQYF.

This clonotype was seen repeatedly, ten times or more. The gene calls are TRBV27 and TRBJ1-2; 7 bases align to TRBD1. The CDR3 runs to 17 residues. J lost 1 base, V lost 4 bases, and 12 bases had no gene match. Germline loops: CDR1 MNHEY, CDR2 SMNVEV (reference sequence). The chain's CDR3 is CASSSRTGPKINYGYTF. Here the CDR3 DNA reads TGTGCCAGCAGTTCCCGGACAGGACCCAAAATTAACTATGGCTACACCTTC.

The chain has TRBV7-2 and TRBJ2-7, with a tentative D call TRBD1 (5 bases). CDR3 length: 16 residues. CDR1 is SGHTA and CDR2 is FQGNSA in the germline V gene. The V and J ends lost 1 base and 0 bases respectively, with 13 bases between them. The CDR3 bases are TGTGCCAGCAGCTTAGATATGGCAGGGCCCTCCTACGAGCAGTACTTC. This sequence encodes CASSLDMAGPSYEQYF.

This clonotype has a count of ten or more. V and J are TRBV2 and TRBJ1-2; D is unclear. The CDR3 totals 13 residues. Germline V gives CDR1 SNHLY, CDR2 FYNNEI. Trimming took 6 bases from V and 5 from J, leaving 13 bases between them. CDR3 protein: CASRKQKWYGYTF. Here the CDR3 DNA reads TGTGCCAGCAGAAAGCAGAAGTGGTATGGCTACACCTTC.

This clonotype has more than one count but fewer than ten. V usage is TRBV11-2 and J usage is TRBJ2-1, with 14 bases identical to TRBD2. Germline trimming cut 3 bases from V and 6 bases from J; bases unmatched to any gene: 4. The CDR3 consists of 16 residues. From germline, CDR1 is SGHAT and CDR2 FQNNGV. The CDR3: CASSLTSGRAGNEQFF. For the CDR3, the DNA is TGTGCCAGCAGCTTGACTAGCGGGAGGGCCGGCAATGAGCAGTTCTTC.

This clonotype was counted many times. This sequence joins TRBV7-9 and TRBJ2-1; TRBD2 agrees at 12 bases. Germline trimming cut 5 bases from V and 6 bases from J; bases unmatched to any gene: 8. This CDR3 is built from 16 residues. Germline V gene lookup returns CDR1 SEHNR and CDR2 FQNEAQ (reference sequence). CDR3: CASSTPSGRALNEQFF. The CDR3 DNA reads as TGTGCCAGCAGCACACCTAGCGGGAGGGCCCTCAATGAGCAGTTCTTC.

This clonotype was observed at least ten times. V usage is TRBV7-9 and J usage is TRBJ2-5; the match to TRBD1 covers 9 bases. Germline values: CDR1 SEHNR, CDR2 FQNEAQ (reference sequence). CDR3 length: 15 residues. V trimming: 3 bases; J trimming: 5 bases; junction bases outside the gene matches: 7. The CDR3 nucleotides read TGTGCCAGCAGCTTCGGGACAGGGAATAGGGAGACCCAGTACTTC. It yields the protein CASSFGTGNRETQYF.

There are many counts of this clonotype. The chain carries TRBV18 and TRBJ1-4; a possible D gene is TRBD1 (6 bases). The V end was cut by 0 bases, the J end by 5 bases, with 10 bases between. This CDR3 region has 15 residues. Looked up from germline, CDR1 is KGHSH and CDR2 is LQKENI. This CDR3 reads CASSPPGQRNEKLFF. CDR3 nucleotide sequence: TGTGCCAGCTCACCACCGGGACAAAGGAATGAAAAACTGTTTTTT.

This clonotype was seen many times. The chain links TRBV20-1 to TRBJ1-1, with unresolved D. The V and J ends lost 7 bases and 1 base respectively, with 10 bases between them. The CDR3 runs to 12 residues. Germline values: CDR1 DFQATT, CDR2 SNEGSKA (reference sequence). As DNA, the CDR3 is TGCAGTGTAAGGCCGAGGAACACTGAAGCTTTCTTT. Translation: CSVRPRNTEAFF.

This clonotype showed up many times. This chain joins TRBV6-2 or TRBV6-3 and TRBJ1-1; D remains ambiguous. The CDR3 contains 14 residues. CDR1 and CDR2 (germline): MNHEY, SVGEGT. The ends were cut back, 7 bases at V and 1 base at J, with 13 bases in the middle. The CDR3 DNA sequence: TGTGCCAGCACTGACAATCGGAGGAACACTGAAGCTTTCTTT. Translating it yields CASTDNRRNTEAFF.

In DNA form, the CDR3 reads TGTGCCACCAGGGCGACAGGGGGCCCATTCAATGAGCAGTTCTTC. The encoded protein is CATRATGGPFNEQFF. This chain joins TRBV24-1 and TRBJ2-1; 10 bases align to TRBD1. The CDR3 loop spans 15 amino acids. Per the germline V gene, CDR1 is KGHDR and CDR2 is SFDVKD. The ends lost 7 bases at V and 6 bases at J; junction bases unmatched: 8.

The gene calls are TRBV9 and TRBJ2-7; the match to TRBD2 covers 10 bases. The trim removed 0 bases at V and 7 bases at J, leaving 4 bases unmatched. The germline CDR1 and CDR2 sequences are SGDLS and YYNGEE. This CDR3 spans 14 amino acids. Written as DNA, the CDR3 is TGTGCCAGCAGCGTAGGAGAGACTAGCGGGGAGCAGTACTTC. Its translation: CASSVGETSGEQYF.

In this sample, this clonotype turned up many times. The chain combines TRBV6-1 with TRBJ1-5; 9 nucleotides match TRBD1. The CDR3 runs to 16 residues. Germline V lookup: CDR1 MNHNS, CDR2 SASEGT. V shed 6 bases, J shed 6 bases, and the junction held 12 bases outside the gene matches. CDR3 loop: CASSILWTGESQPQHF. CDR3 sequence (DNA): TGTGCCAGCAGCATCCTCTGGACAGGGGAAAGTCAGCCCCAGCATTTT.